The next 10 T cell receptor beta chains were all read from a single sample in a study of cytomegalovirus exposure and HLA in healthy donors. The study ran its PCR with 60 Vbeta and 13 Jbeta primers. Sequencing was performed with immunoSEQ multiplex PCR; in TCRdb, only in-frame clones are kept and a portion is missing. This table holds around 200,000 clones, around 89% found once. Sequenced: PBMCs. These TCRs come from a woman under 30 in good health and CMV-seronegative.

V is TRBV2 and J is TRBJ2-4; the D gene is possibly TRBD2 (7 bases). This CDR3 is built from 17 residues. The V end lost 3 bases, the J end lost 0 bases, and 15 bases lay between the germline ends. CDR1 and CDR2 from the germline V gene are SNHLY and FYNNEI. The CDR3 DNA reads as TGTGCCAGCAGTGAGGGGGCCGGGACTATAGCCAAAAACATTCAGTACTTC. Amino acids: CASSEGAGTIAKNIQYF.

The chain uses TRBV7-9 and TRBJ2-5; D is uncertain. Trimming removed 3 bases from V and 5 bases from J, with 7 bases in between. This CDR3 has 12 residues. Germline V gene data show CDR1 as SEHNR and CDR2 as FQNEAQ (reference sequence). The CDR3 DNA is TGTGCCAGCAGCTTTTACATTGAGACCCAGTACTTC. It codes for CASSFYIETQYF.

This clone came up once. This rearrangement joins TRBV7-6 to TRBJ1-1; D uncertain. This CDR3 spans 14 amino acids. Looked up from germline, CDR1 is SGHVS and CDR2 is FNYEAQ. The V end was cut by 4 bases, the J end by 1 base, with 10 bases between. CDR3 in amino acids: CASSSGLTNTEAFF. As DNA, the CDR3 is TGTGCCAGCAGCTCGGGATTGACGAACACTGAAGCTTTCTTT.

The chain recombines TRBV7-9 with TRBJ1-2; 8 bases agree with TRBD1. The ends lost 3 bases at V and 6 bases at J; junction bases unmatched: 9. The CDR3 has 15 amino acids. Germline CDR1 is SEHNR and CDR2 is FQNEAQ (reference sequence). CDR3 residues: CASSFTGGRFDGYTF. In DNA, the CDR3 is TGTGCCAGCAGCTTCACAGGGGGGCGGTTCGATGGCTACACCTTC. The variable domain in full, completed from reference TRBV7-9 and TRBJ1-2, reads DTGVSQNPRHKITKRGQNVTFRCDPISEHNRLYWYRQTLGQGPEFLTYFQNEAQLEKSRLLSDRFSAERPKGSFSTLEIQRTEQGDSAMYLCASSFTGGRFDGYTFGSGTRLTVV.

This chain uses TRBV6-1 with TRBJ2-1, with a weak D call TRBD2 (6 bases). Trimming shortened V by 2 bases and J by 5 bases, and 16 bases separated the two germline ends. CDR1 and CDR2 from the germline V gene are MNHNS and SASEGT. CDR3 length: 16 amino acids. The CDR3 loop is CASSESGGTGHNEQFF. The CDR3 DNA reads TGTGCCAGCAGTGAATCGGGCGGGACCGGCCACAATGAGCAGTTCTTC.

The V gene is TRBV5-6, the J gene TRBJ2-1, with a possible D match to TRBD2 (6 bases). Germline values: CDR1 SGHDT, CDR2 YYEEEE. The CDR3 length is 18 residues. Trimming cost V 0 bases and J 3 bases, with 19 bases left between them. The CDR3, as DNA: TGTGCCAGCAGCTTGGGCCTACCGGGCGGGGAGGACTACAATGAGCAGTTCTTC. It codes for CASSLGLPGGEDYNEQFF. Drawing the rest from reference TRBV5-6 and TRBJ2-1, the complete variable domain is DAGVTQSPTHLIKTRGQQVTLRCSPKSGHDTVSWYQQALGQGPQFIFQYYEEEERQRGNFPDRFSGHQFPNYSSELNVNALLLGDSALYLCASSLGLPGGEDYNEQFFGPGTRLTVL.

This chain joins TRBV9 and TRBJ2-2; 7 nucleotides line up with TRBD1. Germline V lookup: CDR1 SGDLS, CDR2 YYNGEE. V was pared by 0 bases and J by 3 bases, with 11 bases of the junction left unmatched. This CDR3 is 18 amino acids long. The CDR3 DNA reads TGTGCCAGCAGCGTAGAAGGTCCGAGGGGGCGCGACACCGGGGAGCTGTTTTTT. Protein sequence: CASSVEGPRGRDTGELFF. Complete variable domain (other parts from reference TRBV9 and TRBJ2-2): DSGVTQTPKHLITATGQRVTLRCSPRSGDLSVYWYQQSLDQGLQFLIQYYNGEERAKGNILERFSAQQFPDLHSELNLSSLELGDSALYFCASSVEGPRGRDTGELFFGEGSRLTVL.

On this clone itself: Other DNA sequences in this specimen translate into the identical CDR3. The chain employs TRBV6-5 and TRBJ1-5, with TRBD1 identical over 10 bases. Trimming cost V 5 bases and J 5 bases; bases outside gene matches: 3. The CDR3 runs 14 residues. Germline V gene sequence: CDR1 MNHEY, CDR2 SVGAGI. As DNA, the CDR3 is TGTGCCAGCAGTCCGGGACAGGGGTATCAGCCCCAGCATTTT. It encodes CASSPGQGYQPQHF.

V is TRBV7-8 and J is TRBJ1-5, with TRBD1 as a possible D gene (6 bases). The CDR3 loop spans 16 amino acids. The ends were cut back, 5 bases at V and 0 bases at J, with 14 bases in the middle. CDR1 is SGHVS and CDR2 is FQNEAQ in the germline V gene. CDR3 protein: CASSPTTGRSNQPQHF. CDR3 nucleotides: TGTGCCAGCAGCCCTACCACAGGGCGTAGCAATCAGCCCCAGCATTTT.

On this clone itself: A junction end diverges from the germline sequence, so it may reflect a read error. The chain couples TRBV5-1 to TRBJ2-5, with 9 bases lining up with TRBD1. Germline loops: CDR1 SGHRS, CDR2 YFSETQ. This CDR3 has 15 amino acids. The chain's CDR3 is CAGRTGVWNGETQYF. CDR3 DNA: TGCGCCGGCAGGACAGGGGTATGGAACGGGGAGACCCAGTACTTC.